The rows below give T cell receptor beta chains drawn from one sample of a study of blood T cell repertoires in COVID-19. Sequencing used immunoSEQ multiplex PCR; TCRdb keeps in-frame clones, though not all of them. This table holds around 250,000 clones, approximately 86% found once. The material sequenced was peripheral blood. The source of these receptors is a man between 40 and 49 years old with active or convalescent COVID-19. Each CDR3 is given with its conserved first and last residue. Each record gives: clone size, J gene, V gene, D gene, CDR3 DNA, CDR3 protein. D genes are given only for firm matches. A clone size is listed for some rows: how often the clone was seen (once, few, many), or a class if it is expanded.

once TRBJ1-1 TRBV6-5 . TGTGCCAGCAGACAATTGTTGGCAGGGAACACTGAAGCTTTCTTT CASRQLLAGNTEAFF
. TRBJ1-1 TRBV11-2 . TGTGCCAGCAGCGTAAGGAGGGGGAACACTGAAGCTTTCTTT CASSVRRGNTEAFF
. TRBJ2-7 TRBV6-5 . TGTGCCAGCAGTAAGATCGACAGTGGAAGAGGGCAGTACTTC CASSKIDSGRGQYF
few TRBJ2-1 TRBV11-3 TRBD2 TGTGCCAGCAAACTTAGCGGGAGAGACAATGAGCAGTTCTTC CASKLSGRDNEQFF
once TRBJ1-4 TRBV19 . TGTGCCAGTGGCGGACAGTTTAATGAAAAACTGTTTTTT CASGGQFNEKLFF
. TRBJ2-3 TRBV19 TRBD2 TGTGCCAGTAGTCTTGCGGGAGGGCCTCAGTTAGGAGAGGATACGCAGTATTTT CASSLAGGPQLGEDTQYF
. TRBJ2-3 TRBV5-6 . TGTGCCAGCAGCTTGGCCTATTGGGATACGCAGTATTTT CASSLAYWDTQYF
. TRBJ2-1 TRBV2 TRBD1 TGTGCCAGCGGACAGACAGGGGCCGATGAGCAGTTCTTC CASGQTGADEQFF
. TRBJ2-1 TRBV3-1/TRBV3-2 . TGTGCCAGCAGCCACCACTCGAAGAATGAGCAGTTCTTC CASSHHSKNEQFF
. TRBJ1-2 TRBV7-2 . TGTGCCAGCATCATAACCGGGAGAAATGGCTACACCTTC CASIITGRNGYTF
few TRBJ1-1 TRBV6-5 . TGTGCCAGCAAGAAGGTCGTGAGGGCTGAAGCTTTCTTT CASKKVVRAEAFF
. TRBJ2-5 TRBV28 TRBD1 TGTGCCAGCAGTTTCGGACAGGTCCAAGAGACCCAGTACTTC CASSFGQVQETQYF
. TRBJ2-7 TRBV5-4 TRBD2 TGTGCCAGCAGCCGAACCGGGACTAGCGGAATCTCCTACGAGCAGTACTTC CASSRTGTSGISYEQYF
. TRBJ2-1 TRBV24-1 . TGTGCCACCAGTGATTTAGCAAATGAGCAGTTCTTC CATSDLANEQFF
. TRBJ1-2 TRBV2 TRBD1 TGTGCCAGCAGTGAACGGACAGGGAGGCATGGCTACACCTTC CASSERTGRHGYTF
. TRBJ2-5 TRBV29-1 . TGCAGCCACGTGAGGGGAGGTTCCGTTCGCAAAGAGACCCAGTACTTC CSHVRGGSVRKETQYF
. TRBJ1-3 TRBV6-6 . TGTGCCAGCAGTTACTCACAGGACTCTGGAAACACCATATATTTT CASSYSQDSGNTIYF